This entry lists 24 T cell receptor beta chains sequenced from one sample in a study of control samples from healthy donors and cancer patients. This table comes from immunoSEQ multiplex PCR, and its TCRdb copy is limited to in-frame clones, with some not included. The data hold over 150,000 clones, with over 80% observed a single time. The material sequenced was blood. Receptors were obtained from a man younger than 35 in good health.

The chain carries TRBV14 and TRBJ1-2; weak D call: TRBD1 (5 bases). V lost 0 bases, J lost 4 bases, and 6 bases lay in between. The CDR3 is 13 residues long. Germline V gene sequence: CDR1 SGHDN, CDR2 FVKESK. The CDR3 region has the DNA TGTGCCAGCAGCCAAGAGGGGGGCTATGGCTACACCTTC. This sequence encodes CASSQEGGYGYTF.

The rearrangement joins TRBV24-1 to TRBJ2-1, with no clear D. The CDR3 has 16 residues. The germline gives CDR1 KGHDR, CDR2 SFDVKD. V lost 0 bases and J 1 base, leaving 9 bases between the germline ends. The CDR3: CATSDLDTVSYNEQFF. Here the CDR3 DNA reads TGTGCCACCAGTGATTTGGACACGGTTTCCTACAATGAGCAGTTCTTC.

V usage is TRBV5-4 and J usage is TRBJ1-2; D is ambiguous. The CDR3 length is 15 residues. Germline-derived CDR1 and CDR2 are SGHNT and YYREEE (reference sequence). Deletions cut 2 bases from V and 7 bases from J, with 18 bases between. This CDR3 reads CASSLPGYDLGGYTF. The CDR3 coding sequence is TGTGCCAGCAGCTTACCGGGGTACGACCTAGGTGGCTACACCTTC.

This rearrangement joins TRBV24-1 to TRBJ1-5; D gene unclear. V lost 1 base and J 4 bases, leaving 4 bases between the germline ends. The CDR3 spans 13 residues. Germline-derived CDR1 and CDR2 are KGHDR and SFDVKD. The CDR3 here is CATSDLWNQPQHF. As DNA, the CDR3 is TGTGCCACCAGTGATTTATGGAATCAGCCCCAGCATTTT.

The V call is TRBV5-1, the J call TRBJ2-7; the D is unclear. Per the germline V gene, CDR1 is SGHRS and CDR2 is YFSETQ. V lost 0 bases and J lost 4, with 11 bases in between. The CDR3 consists of 14 residues. CDR3 sequence (DNA): TGCGCCAGCAGCTTGGACTCTGTAGGATACGAGCAGTACTTC. Translating it yields CASSLDSVGYEQYF.

This sequence joins TRBV5-1 and TRBJ1-4; D perhaps matches TRBD1 (6 bases). Trimming left V 0 bases short and J 5 bases short, with 14 bases between. The CDR3 has 16 amino acids. Germline loops: CDR1 SGHRS, CDR2 YFSETQ. The CDR3 bases are TGCGCCAGCAGCTTGGCCGATGGGCAGGGGAATGAAAAACTGTTTTTT. It yields the protein CASSLADGQGNEKLFF.

In the case of this clone: The germline gene is not matched at one end of the junction; a read error may be the cause. The chain couples TRBV24-1 to TRBJ2-1; D may be TRBD2 (6 bases). Germline V gene data show CDR1 as KGHDR and CDR2 as SFDVKD. The CDR3 is 12 amino acids. The CDR3: CATSDSDRERFF. CDR3 nucleotides: TGTGCCACCAGTGACTCGGACCGGGAGCGGTTCTTC.

The chain employs TRBV12-5 and TRBJ2-3, with TRBD1 as a possible D gene (6 bases). Trimming pared 6 bases from V and 8 bases from J, leaving 21 bases between. The CDR3 totals 15 residues. Germline CDR1 is LGHNT and CDR2 is FRNRAP. The CDR3 reads CASGLDFRGEGTQYF. Written as DNA, the CDR3 is TGTGCTAGTGGCCTTGACTTCAGGGGTGAAGGTACGCAGTATTTT.

This rearrangement joins TRBV2 to TRBJ1-6; possibly TRBD1 for D (5 bases). V was clipped by 7 bases and J by 7 bases, with 11 bases between them. In germline, CDR1 is SNHLY, CDR2 FYNNEI. The CDR3 sequence is 13 residues long. The CDR3 protein is CASTQGRNSPLHF. The CDR3 nucleotides are TGTGCCAGCACTCAGGGTCGAAATTCACCCCTCCACTTT. Complete variable domain (other parts from reference TRBV2 and TRBJ1-6): EPEVTQTPSHQVTQMGQEVILRCVPISNHLYFYWYRQILGQKVEFLVSFYNNEISEKSEIFDDQFSVERPDGSNFTLKIRSTKLEDSAMYFCASTQGRNSPLHFGNGTRLTVT.

The chain recombines TRBV6-6 with TRBJ1-6; 9 nucleotides line up with TRBD1. Germline V gene lookup returns CDR1 MNHNY and CDR2 SVGAGI (reference sequence). This CDR3 contains 14 residues. The V segment lost 8 bases and the J segment 6 bases; nucleotides outside the gene matches: 5. The DNA for the CDR3 is TGTGCCAGCGGAAAGACAGGGGGTAATTCACCCCTCCACTTT. Residues: CASGKTGGNSPLHF.

This chain connects TRBV7-9 to TRBJ2-1; 8 bases fit TRBD2. The germline gives CDR1 SEHNR, CDR2 FQNEAQ (reference sequence). The V segment lost 7 bases and the J segment 4 bases; nucleotides outside the gene matches: 18. CDR3 length: 18 amino acids. The chain's CDR3 is CASIPTGGAGARYNEQFF. The CDR3 DNA reads as TGTGCCAGCATACCTACCGGGGGAGCGGGGGCCCGATACAATGAGCAGTTCTTC.

V is TRBV4-1 and J is TRBJ2-1; 9 positions match TRBD1. The V and J ends lost 4 bases and 10 bases, in that order; junction bases with no gene match: 14. CDR1 and CDR2 from the germline V gene are MGHRA and YSYEKL. The CDR3 loop spans 16 amino acids. The CDR3 reads CASSPTGGQGWNEQFF. The DNA of the CDR3 is TGCGCCAGCAGCCCGACCGGAGGACAGGGGTGGAACGAGCAGTTCTTC.

The rearrangement links TRBV4-2 to TRBJ1-4, with no clear D. Trimming took 1 base from V and 0 from J, leaving 12 bases between them. CDR3 size: 17 residues. Germline V gene lookup returns CDR1 LGHNA and CDR2 YNFKEQ. The CDR3 is CASSQGEDYATNEKLFF. In DNA form, the CDR3 reads TGTGCCAGCAGCCAAGGGGAAGATTATGCAACTAATGAAAAACTGTTTTTT.

The chain combines TRBV29-1 with TRBJ1-2; 8 bases align to TRBD1. The CDR3 spans 14 residues. Germline CDR1 reads SQVTM; CDR2 reads ANQGSEA. V was pared by 5 bases and J by 3 bases, with 8 bases of the junction left unmatched. The CDR3 sequence is CSVFRTGLDYGYTF. CDR3 nucleotides: TGCAGCGTTTTTCGGACAGGGTTGGACTATGGCTACACCTTC.

The rearrangement joins TRBV19 to TRBJ1-1; D is undetermined. Germline CDR1 is LNHDA and CDR2 is SQIVND (reference sequence). Between the trimmed V and J ends, which lost 1 base and 1 base, there was a span of 7 bases. This CDR3 is built from 14 residues. The CDR3 coding sequence is TGTGCCAGTAGTATAGCCCCCGGGAACACTGAAGCTTTCTTT. This codes for CASSIAPGNTEAFF.

The chain carries TRBV6-1 and TRBJ2-3, with 7 bases aligning to TRBD2. The CDR3 extends over 15 amino acids. CDR1 is MNHNS, CDR2 SASEGT, per germline. The junction had 4 bases not matched to a gene; V was cut back by 2 bases and J by 2 bases. As DNA, the CDR3 is TGTGCCAGCAGTGAACTAGCGGAGTACACAGATACGCAGTATTTT. Translation gives CASSELAEYTDTQYF.

This clone was counted a few times. The V call is TRBV3-1 (or the pseudogene TRBV3-2), the J call TRBJ1-4; D is undetermined. CDR3 length: 14 amino acids. V was pared by 7 bases and J by 3 bases, with 12 bases between. The V gene's germline CDR1 is LGHDT and CDR2 YNNKEL (reference sequence). The chain's CDR3 is CASTLGVSNEKLFF. CDR3 nucleotides: TGTGCCAGCACCCTCGGAGTGTCTAATGAAAAACTGTTTTTT.

CDR3 sequence: CATSHRGARVGEQFF. Written as DNA, the CDR3 is TGTGCCACCAGTCACAGGGGGGCCCGGGTAGGGGAGCAGTTCTTC. The rearrangement links TRBV24-1 to TRBJ2-1; 8 bases are shared with TRBD1. V trimming: 6 bases; J trimming: 10 bases; junction bases outside the gene matches: 13. This CDR3 contains 15 residues. Germline V gene sequence: CDR1 KGHDR, CDR2 SFDVKD.

V usage is TRBV5-1 and J usage is TRBJ2-4; D perhaps matches TRBD1 (5 bases). CDR3 length: 16 amino acids. CDR1 SGHRS and CDR2 YFSETQ come from the germline V gene. Deletions cut 4 bases from V and 1 base from J, with 15 bases between. The CDR3 DNA reads as TGCGCCAGCAGCGACGAACGCAGGGCGGCCAAAAACATTCAGTACTTC. Encoded protein: CASSDERRAAKNIQYF.

The chain has TRBV7-2 and TRBJ2-3; 11 bases are shared with TRBD2. CDR3 length: 19 residues. Germline CDR1 SGHTA, CDR2 FQGNSA. V was pared by 2 bases and J by 2 bases, with 12 bases of the junction left unmatched. The DNA for the CDR3 is TGTGCCAGCAGCTTAAGGGTTAGGGCTAGCGGGGGGCCCACAGATACGCAGTATTTT. Protein sequence: CASSLRVRASGGPTDTQYF.

V gene TRBV27 combines with J gene TRBJ2-7; D call uncertain. V was pared by 3 bases and J by 4 bases, with 16 bases between. The CDR3 extends over 15 amino acids. Germline V gene lookup returns CDR1 MNHEY and CDR2 SMNVEV (reference sequence). The CDR3 DNA sequence: TGTGCCAGCAGTTTTCGGTCAGAGCCACAGTACGAGCAGTACTTC. Translated, it gives CASSFRSEPQYEQYF.

The CDR3 here is CASSYETSPTDTQYF. The CDR3 DNA reads TGTGCCAGCAGTTACGAGACTAGTCCCACAGATACGCAGTATTTT. The chain carries TRBV25-1 and TRBJ2-3, with a weak D call TRBD2 (6 bases). Germline loops: CDR1 MGHDK, CDR2 SYGVNS. The CDR3 loop spans 15 amino acids. V gave up 5 bases and J gave up 2 bases, with 14 bases separating them.

V gene TRBV30 combines with J gene TRBJ2-7, with 8 bases aligning to TRBD1. CDR3 size: 14 residues. V was clipped by 2 bases and J by 3 bases; unmatched bases: 6. CDR1 is GTSNPN, CDR2 SVGIG, per germline (reference sequence). The CDR3 DNA reads as TGTGCCTGGAGTATGGCGACAGGGGTCTACGAGCAGTACTTC. It translates to CAWSMATGVYEQYF.

This rearrangement joins TRBV5-1 to TRBJ1-3; D not resolved. Germline V gene data show CDR1 as SGHRS and CDR2 as YFSETQ. Trimming stripped 4 bases from V and 0 bases from J, with 17 bases between. This CDR3 comprises 17 residues. In DNA form, the CDR3 reads TGCGCCAGCAGCGGAAGCTCAAAGGGTTCCTCTGGAAACACCATATATTTT. Protein product: CASSGSSKGSSGNTIYF.